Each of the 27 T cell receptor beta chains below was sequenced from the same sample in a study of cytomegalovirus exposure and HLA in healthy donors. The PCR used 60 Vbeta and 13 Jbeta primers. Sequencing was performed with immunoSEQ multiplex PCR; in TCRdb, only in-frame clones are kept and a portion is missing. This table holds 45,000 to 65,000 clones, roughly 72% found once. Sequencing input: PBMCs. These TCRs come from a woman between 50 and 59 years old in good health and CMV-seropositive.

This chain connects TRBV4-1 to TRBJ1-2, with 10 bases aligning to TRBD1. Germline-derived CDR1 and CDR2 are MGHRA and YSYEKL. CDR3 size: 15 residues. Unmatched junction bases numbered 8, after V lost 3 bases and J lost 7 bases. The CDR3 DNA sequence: TGCGCCAGCAGCCATCCATTGACAGGGGGCTTTGGCTACACCTTC. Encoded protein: CASSHPLTGGFGYTF.

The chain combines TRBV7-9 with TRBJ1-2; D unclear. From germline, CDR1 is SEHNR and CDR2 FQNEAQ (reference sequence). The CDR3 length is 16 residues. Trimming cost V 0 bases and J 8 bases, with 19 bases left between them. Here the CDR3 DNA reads TGTGCCAGCAGCTTAGCTCTCGGGGAACATCCCTTGGGCTACACCTTC. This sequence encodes CASSLALGEHPLGYTF.

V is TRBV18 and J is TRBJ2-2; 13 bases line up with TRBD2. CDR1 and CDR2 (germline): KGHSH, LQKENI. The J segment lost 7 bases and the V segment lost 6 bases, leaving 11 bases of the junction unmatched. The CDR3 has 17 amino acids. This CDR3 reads CASSVQAGTSGIGELFF. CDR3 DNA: TGTGCCAGCTCGGTGCAAGCTGGGACTAGCGGGATCGGGGAGCTGTTTTTT.

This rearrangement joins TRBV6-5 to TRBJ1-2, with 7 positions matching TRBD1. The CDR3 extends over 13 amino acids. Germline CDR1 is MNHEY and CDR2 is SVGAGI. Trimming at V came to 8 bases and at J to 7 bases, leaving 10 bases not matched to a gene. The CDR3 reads CASSATGSFGYTF. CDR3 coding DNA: TGTGCCAGCTCCGCGACAGGGTCATTTGGCTACACCTTC.

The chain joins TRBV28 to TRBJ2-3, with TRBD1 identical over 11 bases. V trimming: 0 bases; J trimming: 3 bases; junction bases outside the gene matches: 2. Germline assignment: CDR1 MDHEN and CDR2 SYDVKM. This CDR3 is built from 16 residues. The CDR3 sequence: CASSLWGDRGTDTQYF. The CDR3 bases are TGTGCCAGCAGTTTATGGGGGGACAGGGGGACAGATACGCAGTATTTT.

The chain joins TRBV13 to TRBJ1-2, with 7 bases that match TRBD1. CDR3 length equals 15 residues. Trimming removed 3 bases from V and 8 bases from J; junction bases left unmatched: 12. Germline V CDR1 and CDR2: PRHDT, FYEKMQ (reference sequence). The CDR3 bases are TGTGCCAGCAGCTTCGGCGACAGGGCGGTGGAAGGCTACACCTTC. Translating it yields CASSFGDRAVEGYTF.

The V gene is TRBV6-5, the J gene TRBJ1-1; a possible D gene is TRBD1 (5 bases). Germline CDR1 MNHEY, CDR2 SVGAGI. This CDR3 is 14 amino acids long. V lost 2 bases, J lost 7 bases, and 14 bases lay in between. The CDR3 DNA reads TGTGCCAGCAGTTACGGAGCAGGGATTAATGAAGCTTTCTTT. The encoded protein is CASSYGAGINEAFF.

CDR3 sequence (DNA): TGTGCCAGCTCACCACGTAGTGAAAAACTGTTTTTT. Protein product: CASSPRSEKLFF. J is TRBJ1-4 and V is TRBV18; D is unclear. Per the germline V gene, CDR1 is KGHSH and CDR2 is LQKENI. The CDR3 totals 12 residues. With 1 base removed from V and 7 bases from J, the gap between germline ends came to 4 bases.

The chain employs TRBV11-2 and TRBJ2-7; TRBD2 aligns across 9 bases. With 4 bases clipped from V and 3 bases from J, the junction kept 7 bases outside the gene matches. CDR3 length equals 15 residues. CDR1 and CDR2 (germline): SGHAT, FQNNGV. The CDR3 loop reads CASSSSAGGSYEQYF. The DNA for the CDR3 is TGTGCCAGCAGCTCCTCCGCGGGAGGGAGCTACGAGCAGTACTTC.

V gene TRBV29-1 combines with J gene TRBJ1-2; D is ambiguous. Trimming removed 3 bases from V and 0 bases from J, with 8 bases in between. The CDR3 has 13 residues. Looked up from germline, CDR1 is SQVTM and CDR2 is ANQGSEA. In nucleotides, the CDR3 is TGCAGCGTTGAGGCAGCGGCTAACTATGGCTACACCTTC. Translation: CSVEAAANYGYTF.

In nucleotides, the CDR3 is TGCGCCAGCAGCCCGGACGGGGGGATCTACAATGAGCAGTTCTTC. Protein: CASSPDGGIYNEQFF. The chain is built from TRBV5-1 and TRBJ2-1, with 7 bases that match TRBD2. V was clipped by 4 bases and J by 3 bases; unmatched bases: 7. This CDR3 has 15 residues. CDR1 and CDR2 from the germline V gene are SGHRS and YFSETQ.

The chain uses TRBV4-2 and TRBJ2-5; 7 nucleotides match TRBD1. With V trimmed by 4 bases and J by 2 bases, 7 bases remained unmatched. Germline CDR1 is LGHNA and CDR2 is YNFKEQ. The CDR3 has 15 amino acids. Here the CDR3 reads CASSRTGTVQETQYF. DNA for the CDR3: TGTGCCAGCAGCCGGACCGGGACAGTTCAAGAGACCCAGTACTTC.

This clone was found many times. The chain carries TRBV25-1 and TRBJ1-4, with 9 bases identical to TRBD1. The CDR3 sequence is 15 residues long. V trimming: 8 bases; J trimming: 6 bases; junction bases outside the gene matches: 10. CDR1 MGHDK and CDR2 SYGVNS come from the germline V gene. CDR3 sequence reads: CASSRPTGGDEKLFF. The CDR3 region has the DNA TGTGCCAGCTCCCGACCGACAGGGGGAGATGAAAAACTGTTTTTT. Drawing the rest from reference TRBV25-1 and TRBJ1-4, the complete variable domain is EADIYQTPRYLVIGTGKKITLECSQTMGHDKMYWYQQDPGMELHLIHYSYGVNSTEKGDLSSESTVSRIRTEHFPLTLESARPSHTSQYLCASSRPTGGDEKLFFGSGTQLSVL.

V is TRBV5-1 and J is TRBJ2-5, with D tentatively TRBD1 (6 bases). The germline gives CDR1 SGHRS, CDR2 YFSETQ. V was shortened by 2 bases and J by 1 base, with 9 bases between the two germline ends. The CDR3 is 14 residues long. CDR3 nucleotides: TGCGCCAGCAGCTTCGCGGACAGCCAAGAGACCCAGTACTTC. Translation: CASSFADSQETQYF.

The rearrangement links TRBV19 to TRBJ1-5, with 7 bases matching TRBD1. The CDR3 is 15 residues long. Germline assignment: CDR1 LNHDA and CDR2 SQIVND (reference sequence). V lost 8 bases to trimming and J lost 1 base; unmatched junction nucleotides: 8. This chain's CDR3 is CASHYRGASNQPQHF. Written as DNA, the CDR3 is TGTGCCAGTCACTACAGGGGTGCGAGCAATCAGCCCCAGCATTTT.

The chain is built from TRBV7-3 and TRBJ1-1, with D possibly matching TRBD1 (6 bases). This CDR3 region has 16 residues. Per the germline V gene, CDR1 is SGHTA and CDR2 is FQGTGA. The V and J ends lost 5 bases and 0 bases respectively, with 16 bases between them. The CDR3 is CASSLQGRGMNTEAFF. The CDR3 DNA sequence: TGTGCCAGCAGCCTACAAGGCAGGGGAATGAACACTGAAGCTTTCTTT.

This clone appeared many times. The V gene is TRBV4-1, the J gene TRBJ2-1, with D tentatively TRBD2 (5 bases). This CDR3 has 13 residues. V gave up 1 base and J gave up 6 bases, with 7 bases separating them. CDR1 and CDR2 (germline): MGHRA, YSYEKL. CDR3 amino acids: CASSQVGSNEQFF. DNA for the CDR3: TGCGCCAGCAGCCAAGTGGGGAGCAATGAGCAGTTCTTC.

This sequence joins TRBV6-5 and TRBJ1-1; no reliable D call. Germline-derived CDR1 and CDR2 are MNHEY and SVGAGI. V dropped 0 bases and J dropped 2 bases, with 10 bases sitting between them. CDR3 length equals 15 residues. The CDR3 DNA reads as TGTGCCAGCAGTTACTCGATCCGGGAAAACACTGAAGCTTTCTTT. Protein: CASSYSIRENTEAFF.

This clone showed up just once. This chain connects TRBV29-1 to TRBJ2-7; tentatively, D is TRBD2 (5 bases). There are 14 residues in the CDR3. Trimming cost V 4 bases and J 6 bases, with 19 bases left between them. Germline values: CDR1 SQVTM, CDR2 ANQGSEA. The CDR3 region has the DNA TGCAGCGTTGTCTCGGAAGGCCGCCGGGGCGAGCAGTACTTC. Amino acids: CSVVSEGRRGEQYF.

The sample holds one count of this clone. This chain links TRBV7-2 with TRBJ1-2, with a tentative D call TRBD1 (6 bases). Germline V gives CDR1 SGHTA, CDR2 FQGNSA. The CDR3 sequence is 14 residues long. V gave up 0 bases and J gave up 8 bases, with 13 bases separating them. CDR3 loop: CASSLADRLRGYTF. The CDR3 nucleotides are TGTGCCAGCAGCTTAGCCGACAGGTTGCGGGGCTACACCTTC.

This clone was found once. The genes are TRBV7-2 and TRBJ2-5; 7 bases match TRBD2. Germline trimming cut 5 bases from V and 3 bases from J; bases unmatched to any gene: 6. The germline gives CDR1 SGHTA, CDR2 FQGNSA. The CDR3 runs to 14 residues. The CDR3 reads CASSVAGREETQYF. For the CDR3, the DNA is TGTGCCAGCAGCGTCGCAGGGAGGGAAGAGACCCAGTACTTC.

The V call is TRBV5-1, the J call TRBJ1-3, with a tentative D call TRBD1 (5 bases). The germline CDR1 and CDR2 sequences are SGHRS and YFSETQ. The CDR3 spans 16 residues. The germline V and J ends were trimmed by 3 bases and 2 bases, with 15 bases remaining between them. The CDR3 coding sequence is TGCGCCAGCAGCTCGGCGGGAGGGGCTACTGGAAACACCATATATTTT. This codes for CASSSAGGATGNTIYF.

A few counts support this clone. This CDR3 is CASSLSDRNYGYTF. The CDR3 nucleotides read TGTGCCAGCAGCCTTTCGGACAGAAACTATGGCTACACCTTC. The rearrangement links TRBV7-9 to TRBJ1-2; TRBD1 might be the D (6 bases). The V gene lost 5 bases and the J gene lost 2 bases, with 12 bases spanning the gap. The CDR3 extends over 14 amino acids. Germline V gene sequence: CDR1 SEHNR, CDR2 FQNEAQ (reference sequence).

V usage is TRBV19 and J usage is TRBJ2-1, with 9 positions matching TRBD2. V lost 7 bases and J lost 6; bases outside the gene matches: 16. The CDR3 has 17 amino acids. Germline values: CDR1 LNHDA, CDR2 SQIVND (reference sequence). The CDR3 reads CASTPIPPGLAGNEQFF. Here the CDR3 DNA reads TGTGCCAGTACCCCGATCCCCCCGGGACTAGCAGGCAATGAGCAGTTCTTC.

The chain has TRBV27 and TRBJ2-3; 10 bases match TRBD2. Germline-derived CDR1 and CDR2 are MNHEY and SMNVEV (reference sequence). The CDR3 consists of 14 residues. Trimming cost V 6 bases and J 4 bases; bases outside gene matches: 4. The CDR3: CASSTSGVPDTQYF. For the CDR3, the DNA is TGTGCCAGCAGCACTAGCGGGGTCCCAGATACGCAGTATTTT.

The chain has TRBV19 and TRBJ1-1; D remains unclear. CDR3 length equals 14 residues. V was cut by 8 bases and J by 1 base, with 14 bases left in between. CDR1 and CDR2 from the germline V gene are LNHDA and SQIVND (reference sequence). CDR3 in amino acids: CASGREVWNTEAFF. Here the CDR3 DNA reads TGTGCCAGTGGGCGGGAAGTATGGAACACTGAAGCTTTCTTT.

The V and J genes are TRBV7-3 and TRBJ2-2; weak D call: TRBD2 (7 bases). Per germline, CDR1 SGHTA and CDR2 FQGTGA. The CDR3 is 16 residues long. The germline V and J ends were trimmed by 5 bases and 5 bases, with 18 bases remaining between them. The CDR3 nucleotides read TGTGCCAGCAGCCCCGCGGGGGCAGGGCCAACCGGGGAGCTGTTTTTT. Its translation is CASSPAGAGPTGELFF.